The 15 T cell receptor beta chains given below trace back to one sample, sequenced in a study of early T cells in non-severe SARS-CoV-2 infection. Using its own MiXCR run on the 5' RACE reads, TCRdb lists one record per CDR3 protein. The data show fewer than 75,000 distinct CDR3 sequences, around 21% seen once. This specimen was whole blood, taken at baseline. These receptors originate from an adult who was a healthcare worker with PCR-confirmed SARS-CoV-2 infection or an uninfected control (not recorded which).

The chain employs TRBV4-2 and TRBJ2-7; no definite D call. Germline V gives CDR1 LGHNA, CDR2 YNFKEQ. V lost 2 bases, J lost 6 bases, and 14 bases lay in between. The CDR3 runs to 14 residues. The CDR3 loop is CASSQTGRLSEQYF. CDR3 DNA sequence: TGTGCCAGCAGCCAAACCGGCCGGCTCTCCGAGCAGTACTTC.

This clonotype was counted a few times. The V call is TRBV14, the J call TRBJ2-1, with a tentative D call TRBD2 (6 bases). Per germline, CDR1 SGHDN and CDR2 FVKESK. The germline V and J ends were trimmed by 4 bases and 0 bases, with 13 bases remaining between them. This CDR3 has 16 amino acids. In DNA, the CDR3 is TGTGCCAGCAGCCCCACGCGGGGACGCTCCTACAATGAGCAGTTCTTC. This sequence encodes CASSPTRGRSYNEQFF.

This clonotype has more than one count but fewer than ten. V is TRBV7-6 and J is TRBJ2-2; D call uncertain. With 5 bases removed from V and 5 bases from J, the gap between germline ends came to 21 bases. CDR1 and CDR2 from the germline V gene are SGHVS and FNYEAQ. This CDR3 has 17 residues. CDR3 residues: CASSPIKGRQQTGELFF. The CDR3 DNA reads TGTGCCAGCAGCCCTATAAAAGGCCGTCAACAAACCGGGGAGCTGTTTTTT. Variable domain in full (rest from reference TRBV7-6 and TRBJ2-2): GAGVSQSPRYKVTKRGQDVALRCDPISGHVSLYWYRQALGQGPEFLTYFNYEAQQDKSGLPNDRFSAERPEGSISTLTIQRTEQRDSAMYRCASSPIKGRQQTGELFFGEGSRLTVL.

This clonotype has only a few counts. V gene TRBV18 combines with J gene TRBJ1-5; 7 bases match TRBD1. J gave up 2 bases and V 11 bases, and 9 bases lay outside the gene matches. Germline CDR1 is KGHSH and CDR2 is LQKENI. The CDR3 runs 14 residues. CDR3 amino acids: CAAQGRGRNQPQHF. DNA for the CDR3: TGTGCCGCCCAGGGAAGGGGGCGCAATCAGCCCCAGCATTTT. The full variable domain, rest sourced from reference TRBV18 and TRBJ1-5, is NAGVMQNPRHLVRRRGQEARLRCSPMKGHSHVYWYRQLPEEGLKFMVYLQKENIIDESGMPKERFSAEFPKEGPSILRIQQVVRGDSAAYFCAAQGRGRNQPQHFGDGTRLSIL.

In this sample, this clonotype turned up a few times. V and J are TRBV3-1 and TRBJ1-1; D possibly corresponds to TRBD1 (6 bases). CDR1 and CDR2 from the germline V gene are LGHDT and YNNKEL (reference sequence). The CDR3 has 17 amino acids. Between the trimmed V and J ends, which lost 4 bases and 1 base, there was a span of 19 bases. CDR3 protein: CASSLLGTGRSNTEAFF. The CDR3 DNA reads as TGTGCCAGCAGCCTCCTAGGCACAGGGAGGTCGAACACTGAAGCTTTCTTT.

This clonotype has just a few counts. V gene TRBV25-1 combines with J gene TRBJ2-3; TRBD2 matches 8 bases. With 2 bases clipped from V and 3 bases from J, the junction kept 4 bases outside the gene matches. Germline CDR1 and CDR2: MGHDK and SYGVNS. The length of the CDR3 is 15 residues. As DNA, the CDR3 is TGTGCCAGCAGTGAAGGCCAGCGGGGGACAGATACGCAGTATTTT. The encoded protein is CASSEGQRGTDTQYF.

The rearrangement joins TRBV3-1 to TRBJ2-7, with TRBD1 identical over 8 bases. Trimming took 3 bases from V and 10 from J; bases not matched to a gene: 11. This CDR3 is 14 amino acids long. Germline lookup yields CDR1 LGHDT and CDR2 YNNKEL (reference sequence). Written as DNA, the CDR3 is TGTGCCAGCAGCCAGGCAGGTGACAGGGGAAAACAGTACTTC. Its protein is CASSQAGDRGKQYF.

In its sample, this clonotype was seen a few times. The genes are TRBV21-1 and TRBJ2-2; the table calls TRBD1, which could not be checked here. TRBV21-1 is a recognized pseudogene. The CDR3 consists of 13 residues. DNA of the CDR3: TGTGCCAGCAGCCCCCAGGGTCCCGGGGAGCTGTTTTTT. Its protein is CASSPQGPGELFF.

The J gene is TRBJ1-1, the V gene TRBV11-2; 10 bases align to TRBD1. Trimming removed 5 bases from V and 3 bases from J; junction bases left unmatched: 6. The length of the CDR3 is 15 residues. Germline assignment: CDR1 SGHAT and CDR2 FQNNGV. The CDR3 loop is CASSLAGTGDTEAFF. The CDR3 DNA is TGTGCCAGCAGCCTAGCCGGGACAGGGGACACTGAAGCTTTCTTT.

This CDR3 reads CAIRPAGGTDTQYF. DNA for the CDR3: TGTGCCATCCGGCCAGCGGGGGGCACAGATACGCAGTATTTT. The chain links TRBV10-3 to TRBJ2-3, with 8 bases fitting TRBD2. Germline V lookup: CDR1 ENHRY, CDR2 SYGVKD. CDR3 length: 14 residues. V was clipped by 8 bases and J by 1 base; unmatched bases: 5.

CDR3 sequence (DNA): TGTGCCAGCAGCTTTTCGCCCGACCGCGGCACTGAAGCTTTCTTT. This encodes CASSFSPDRGTEAFF. The chain uses TRBV9 and TRBJ1-1, with D uncertain. The V and J ends lost 4 bases and 4 bases respectively, with 17 bases between them. Germline V gene data show CDR1 as SGDLS and CDR2 as YYNGEE. The CDR3 covers 15 residues.

This clonotype turned up a few times. The chain uses TRBV19 and TRBJ2-5; 7 bases are shared with TRBD1. V lost 6 bases and J lost 6; bases outside the gene matches: 13. Germline CDR1 LNHDA, CDR2 SQIVND (reference sequence). The CDR3 totals 15 residues. The CDR3, as DNA: TGTGCCAGTAGAGGATTGGAGGCAGGGGGAAAGACCCAGTACTTC. Amino acids: CASRGLEAGGKTQYF.

This clonotype was seen ten or more times. The chain recombines TRBV5-4 with TRBJ1-1, with 10 bases lining up with TRBD1. After removal of 4 bases from V and 8 bases from J, the junction contained 5 bases not matched to a gene. The CDR3 loop spans 13 amino acids. Germline lookup yields CDR1 SGHNT and CDR2 YYREEE (reference sequence). DNA of the CDR3: TGTGCCAGCAGCCCGGTGGGACAGGGGGAAGCTTTCTTT. Translated, it gives CASSPVGQGEAFF. Full variable domain (rest looked up from reference TRBV5-4 and TRBJ1-1): ETGVTQSPTHLIKTRGQQVTLRCSSQSGHNTVSWYQQALGQGPQFIFQYYREEENGRGNFPPRFSGLQFPNYSSELNVNALELDDSALYLCASSPVGQGEAFFGQGTRLTVV.

The chain uses TRBV6-5 and TRBJ2-7, with 7 positions matching TRBD1. The CDR3 runs to 14 residues. V lost 6 bases to trimming and J lost 3 bases; unmatched junction nucleotides: 8. CDR1 is MNHEY and CDR2 is SVGAGI in the germline V gene. The CDR3 region is CASRDRDSDYEQYF. The CDR3 DNA follows: TGTGCCAGCAGAGACCGGGACAGTGACTACGAGCAGTACTTC.

This clonotype was recorded many times. The rearrangement joins TRBV9 to TRBJ1-2, with D uncertain. V lost 3 bases and J lost 4, with 10 bases in between. The CDR3 has 13 residues. Germline CDR1 reads SGDLS; CDR2 reads YYNGEE. In nucleotides, the CDR3 is TGTGCCAGCAGCGGCAGTTTACCCTATGGCTACACCTTC. As protein: CASSGSLPYGYTF.